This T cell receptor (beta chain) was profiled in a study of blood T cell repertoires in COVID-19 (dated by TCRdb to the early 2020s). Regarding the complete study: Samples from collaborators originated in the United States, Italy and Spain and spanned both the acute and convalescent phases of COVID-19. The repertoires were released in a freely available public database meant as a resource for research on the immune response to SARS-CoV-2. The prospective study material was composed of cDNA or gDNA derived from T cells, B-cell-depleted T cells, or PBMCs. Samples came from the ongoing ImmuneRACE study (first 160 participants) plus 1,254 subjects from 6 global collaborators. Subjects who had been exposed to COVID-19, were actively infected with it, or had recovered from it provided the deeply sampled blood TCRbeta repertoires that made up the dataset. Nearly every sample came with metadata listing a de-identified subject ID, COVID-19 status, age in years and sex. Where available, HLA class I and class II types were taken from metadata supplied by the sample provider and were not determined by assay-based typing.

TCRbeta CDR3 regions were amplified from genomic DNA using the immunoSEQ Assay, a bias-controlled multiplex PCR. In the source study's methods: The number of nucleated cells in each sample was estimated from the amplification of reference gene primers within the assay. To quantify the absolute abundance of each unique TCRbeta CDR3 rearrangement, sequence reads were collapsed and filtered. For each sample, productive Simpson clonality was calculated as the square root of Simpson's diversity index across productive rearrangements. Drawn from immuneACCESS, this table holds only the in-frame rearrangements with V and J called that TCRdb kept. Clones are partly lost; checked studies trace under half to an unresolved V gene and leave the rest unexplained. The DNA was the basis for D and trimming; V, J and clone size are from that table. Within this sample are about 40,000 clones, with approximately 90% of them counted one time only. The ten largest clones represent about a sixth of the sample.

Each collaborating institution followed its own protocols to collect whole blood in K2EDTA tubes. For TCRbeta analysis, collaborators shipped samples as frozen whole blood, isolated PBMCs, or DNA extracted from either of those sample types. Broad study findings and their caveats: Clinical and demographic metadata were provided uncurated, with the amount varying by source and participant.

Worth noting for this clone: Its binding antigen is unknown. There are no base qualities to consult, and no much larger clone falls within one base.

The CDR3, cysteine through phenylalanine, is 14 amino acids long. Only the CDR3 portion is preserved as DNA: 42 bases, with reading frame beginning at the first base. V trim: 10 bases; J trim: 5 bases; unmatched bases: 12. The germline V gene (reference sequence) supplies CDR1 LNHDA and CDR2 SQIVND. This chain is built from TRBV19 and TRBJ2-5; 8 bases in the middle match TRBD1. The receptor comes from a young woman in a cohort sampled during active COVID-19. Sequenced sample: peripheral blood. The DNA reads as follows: TGTGCCACCAGGTCCGGACAGGGAGTGGAGACCCAGTACTTC. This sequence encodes CATRSGQGVETQYF.